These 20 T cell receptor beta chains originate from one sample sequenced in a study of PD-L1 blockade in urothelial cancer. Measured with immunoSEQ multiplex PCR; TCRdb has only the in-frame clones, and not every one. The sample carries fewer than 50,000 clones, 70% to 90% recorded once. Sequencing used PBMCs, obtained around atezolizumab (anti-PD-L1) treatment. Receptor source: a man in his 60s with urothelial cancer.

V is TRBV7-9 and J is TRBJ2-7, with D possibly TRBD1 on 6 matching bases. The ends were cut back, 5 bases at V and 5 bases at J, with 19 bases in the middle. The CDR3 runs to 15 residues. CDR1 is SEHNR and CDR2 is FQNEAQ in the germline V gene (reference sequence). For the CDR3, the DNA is TGTGCCAGCAGCACCCAGACAGTACCAGGGGACGAGCAGTACTTC. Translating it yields CASSTQTVPGDEQYF.

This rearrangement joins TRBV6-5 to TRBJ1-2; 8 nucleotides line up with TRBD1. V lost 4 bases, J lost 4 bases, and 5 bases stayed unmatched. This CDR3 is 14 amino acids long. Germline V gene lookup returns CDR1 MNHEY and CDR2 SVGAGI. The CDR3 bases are TGTGCCAGCAGTTTCCGACAGGGGACCTATGGCTACACCTTC. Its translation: CASSFRQGTYGYTF.

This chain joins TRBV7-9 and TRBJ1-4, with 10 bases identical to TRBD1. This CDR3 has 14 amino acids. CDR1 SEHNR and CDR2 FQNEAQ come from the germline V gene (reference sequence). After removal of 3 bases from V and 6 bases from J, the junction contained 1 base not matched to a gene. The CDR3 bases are TGTGCCAGCAGCTTGACAGGGGGCCATGAAAAACTGTTTTTT. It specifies CASSLTGGHEKLFF.

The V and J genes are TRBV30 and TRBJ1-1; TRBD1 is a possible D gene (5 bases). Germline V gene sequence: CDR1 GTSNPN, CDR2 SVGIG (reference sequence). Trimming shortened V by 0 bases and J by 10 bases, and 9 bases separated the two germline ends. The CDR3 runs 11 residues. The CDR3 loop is CAWSVGEGAFF. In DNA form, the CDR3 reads TGTGCCTGGAGTGTAGGGGAGGGAGCTTTCTTT.

Here the CDR3 reads CASRDIGENSPLHF. CDR3 nucleotide sequence: TGCGCCAGCAGGGACATAGGCGAAAATTCACCCCTCCACTTT. V and J are TRBV10-2 and TRBJ1-6; TRBD1 is a possible D gene (5 bases). The CDR3 consists of 14 residues. Germline-derived CDR1 and CDR2 are WSHSY and SAAADI. V was pared by 6 bases and J by 7 bases, with 13 bases between.

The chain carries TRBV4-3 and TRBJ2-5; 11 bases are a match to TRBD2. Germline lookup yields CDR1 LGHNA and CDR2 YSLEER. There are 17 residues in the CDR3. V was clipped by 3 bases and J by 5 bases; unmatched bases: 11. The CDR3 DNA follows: TGCGCCAGCAGCCACGGCGGTAGCGGGGGGGAGGGTGAGACCCAGTACTTC. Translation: CASSHGGSGGEGETQYF.

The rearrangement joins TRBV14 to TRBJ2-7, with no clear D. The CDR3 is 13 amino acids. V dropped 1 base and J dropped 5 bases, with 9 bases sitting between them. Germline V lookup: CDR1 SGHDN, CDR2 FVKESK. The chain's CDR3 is CASSQVESDEQYF. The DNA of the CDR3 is TGTGCCAGCAGCCAAGTGGAAAGCGACGAGCAGTACTTC.

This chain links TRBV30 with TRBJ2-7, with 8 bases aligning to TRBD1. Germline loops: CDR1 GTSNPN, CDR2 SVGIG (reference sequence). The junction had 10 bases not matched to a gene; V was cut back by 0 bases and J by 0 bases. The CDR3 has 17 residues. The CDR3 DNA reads TGTGCCTGGAGTGTAGGGCTCCGGGACAGGATCTCCTACGAGCAGTACTTC. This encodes CAWSVGLRDRISYEQYF.

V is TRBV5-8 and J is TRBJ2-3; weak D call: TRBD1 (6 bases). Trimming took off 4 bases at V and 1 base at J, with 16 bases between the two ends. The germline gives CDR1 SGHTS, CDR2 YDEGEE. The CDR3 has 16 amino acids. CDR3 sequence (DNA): TGTGCCAGCAGCCTGAGGGGGTTCTCTGGCACAGATACGCAGTATTTT. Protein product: CASSLRGFSGTDTQYF.

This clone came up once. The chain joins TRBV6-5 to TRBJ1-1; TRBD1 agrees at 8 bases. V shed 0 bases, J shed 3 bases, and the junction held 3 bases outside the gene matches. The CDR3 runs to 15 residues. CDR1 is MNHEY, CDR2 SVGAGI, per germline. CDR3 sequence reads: CASSYSNRGYTEAFF. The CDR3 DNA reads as TGTGCCAGCAGTTACTCTAACAGGGGGTACACTGAAGCTTTCTTT.

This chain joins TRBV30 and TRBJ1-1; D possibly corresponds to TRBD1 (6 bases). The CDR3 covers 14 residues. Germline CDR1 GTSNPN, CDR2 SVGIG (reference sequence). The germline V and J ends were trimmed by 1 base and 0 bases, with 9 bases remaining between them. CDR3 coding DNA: TGTGCCTGGAGTGAAGGACAGTTGAACACTGAAGCTTTCTTT. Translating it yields CAWSEGQLNTEAFF.

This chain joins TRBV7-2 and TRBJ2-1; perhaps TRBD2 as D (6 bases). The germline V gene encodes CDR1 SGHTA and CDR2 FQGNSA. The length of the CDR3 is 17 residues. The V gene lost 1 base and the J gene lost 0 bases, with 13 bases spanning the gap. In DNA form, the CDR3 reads TGTGCCAGCAGCTTAGGTCTCGCGGGGAGCTCCTACAATGAGCAGTTCTTC. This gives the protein CASSLGLAGSSYNEQFF.

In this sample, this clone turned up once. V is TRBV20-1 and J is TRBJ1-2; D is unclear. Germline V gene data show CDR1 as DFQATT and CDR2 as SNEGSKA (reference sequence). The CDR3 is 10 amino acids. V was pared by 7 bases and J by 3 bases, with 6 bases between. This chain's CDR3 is CSVQYYGYTF. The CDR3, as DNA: TGCAGTGTTCAGTACTATGGCTACACCTTC.

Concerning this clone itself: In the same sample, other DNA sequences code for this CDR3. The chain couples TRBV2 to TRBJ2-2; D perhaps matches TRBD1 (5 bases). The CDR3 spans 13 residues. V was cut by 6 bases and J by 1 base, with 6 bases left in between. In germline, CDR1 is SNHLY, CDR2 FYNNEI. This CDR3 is CASSGQNTGELFF. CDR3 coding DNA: TGTGCCAGCAGCGGACAGAACACCGGGGAGCTGTTTTTT. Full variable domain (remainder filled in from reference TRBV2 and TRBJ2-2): EPEVTQTPSHQVTQMGQEVILRCVPISNHLYFYWYRQILGQKVEFLVSFYNNEISEKSEIFDDQFSVERPDGSNFTLKIRSTKLEDSAMYFCASSGQNTGELFFGEGSRLTVL.

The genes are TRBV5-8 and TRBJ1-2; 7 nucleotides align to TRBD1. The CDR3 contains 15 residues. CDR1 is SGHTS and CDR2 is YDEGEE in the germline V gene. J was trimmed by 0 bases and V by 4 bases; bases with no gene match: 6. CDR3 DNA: TGTGCCAGCAGCCGGTGGGACAGCCCTAACTATGGCTACACCTTC. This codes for CASSRWDSPNYGYTF.

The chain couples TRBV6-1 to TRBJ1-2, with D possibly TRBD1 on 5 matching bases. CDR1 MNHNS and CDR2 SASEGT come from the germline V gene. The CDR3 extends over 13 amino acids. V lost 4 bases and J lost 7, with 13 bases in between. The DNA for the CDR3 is TGTGCCAGCAGTGTTTATTTAGACAGTGGCTACACCTTC. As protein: CASSVYLDSGYTF.

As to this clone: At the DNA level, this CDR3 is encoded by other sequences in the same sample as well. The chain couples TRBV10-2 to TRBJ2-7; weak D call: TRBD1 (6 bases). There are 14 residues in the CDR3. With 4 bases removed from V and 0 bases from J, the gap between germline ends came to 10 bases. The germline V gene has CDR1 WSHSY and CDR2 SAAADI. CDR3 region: CASSVGRGSYEQYF. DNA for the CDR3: TGCGCCAGCAGTGTTGGCAGGGGCTCCTACGAGCAGTACTTC.

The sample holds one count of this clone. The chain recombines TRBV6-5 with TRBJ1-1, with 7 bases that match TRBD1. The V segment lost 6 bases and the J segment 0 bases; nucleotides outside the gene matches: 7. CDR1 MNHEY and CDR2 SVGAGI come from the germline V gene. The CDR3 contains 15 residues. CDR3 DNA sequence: TGTGCCAGCAGGCCCCACAGGGGAGTGAACACTGAAGCTTTCTTT. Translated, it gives CASRPHRGVNTEAFF.

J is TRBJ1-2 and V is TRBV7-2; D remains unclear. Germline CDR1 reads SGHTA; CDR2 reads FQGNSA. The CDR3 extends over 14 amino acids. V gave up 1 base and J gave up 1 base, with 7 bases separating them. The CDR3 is CASSLVQDNYGYTF. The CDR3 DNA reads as TGTGCCAGCAGCTTAGTCCAGGATAACTATGGCTACACCTTC. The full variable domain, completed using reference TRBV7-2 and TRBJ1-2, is GAGVSQSPSNKVTEKGKDVELRCDPISGHTALYWYRQSLGQGLEFLIYFQGNSAPDKSGLPSDRFSAERTGGSVSTLTIQRTQQEDSAVYLCASSLVQDNYGYTFGSGTRLTVV.

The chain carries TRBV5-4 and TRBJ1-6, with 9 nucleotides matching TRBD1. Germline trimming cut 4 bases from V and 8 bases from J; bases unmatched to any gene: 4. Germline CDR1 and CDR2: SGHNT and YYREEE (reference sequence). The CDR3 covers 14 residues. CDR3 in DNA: TGTGCCAGCAGCATGGACAGGGGAGATTCACCCCTCCACTTT. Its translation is CASSMDRGDSPLHF.